This T cell receptor (beta chain) originates from a study of shared clonotypes between healthy human individuals. About the study: The people who gave samples were two women and a few men aged 18 to 49.

Naive CD8 cells comprised CD45RO-negative, CCR7-positively selected cells, excluding terminally differentiated effector memory CD45RA+ cells. The V end was cut by 6 bases, the J end by 0 bases, with 20 bases between. There are 17 residues in the CDR3. Germline V lookup: CDR1 SQVTM, CDR2 ANQGSEA. Data came from immunoSEQ multiplex PCR; TCRdb stores just in-frame clones and leaves some out. The sample has about 820,000 clones, about 92% seen once. The gene calls are TRBV29-1 and TRBJ2-2, with a possible D match to TRBD1 (6 bases). The receptor's source is a man aged 30-40 years in good health. Sequenced material: naive CD8+ T cells sorted from blood. In nucleotides, the CDR3 is TGCAGCGTCCTCGACAGGCCTAAAAAAACGAACACCGGGGAGCTGTTTTTT. It yields the protein CSVLDRPKKTNTGELFF.